One sample yielded the 32 T cell receptor beta chains listed below, sequenced in a study of blood T cell repertoires in COVID-19. Here immunoSEQ multiplex PCR was the method, and the copy in TCRdb shows in-frame clones only, minus some. The table lists 120,000 to 150,000 clones, roughly 76% of them singletons. Sequencing was performed on peripheral blood. The receptor set was obtained from a man aged 80 or over with acute or convalescent COVID-19.

The chain couples TRBV7-9 to TRBJ2-7; possibly TRBD1 for D (6 bases). The length of the CDR3 is 15 residues. V was shortened by 5 bases and J by 5 bases, with 19 bases between the two germline ends. CDR1 and CDR2 from the germline V gene are SEHNR and FQNEAQ (reference sequence). CDR3 nucleotides: TGTGCCAGCAGCAGCCAGACCCGGGACACCGACGAGCAGTACTTC. Protein sequence: CASSSQTRDTDEQYF. The full variable domain, rest sourced from reference TRBV7-9 and TRBJ2-7, is DTGVSQNPRHKITKRGQNVTFRCDPISEHNRLYWYRQTLGQGPEFLTYFQNEAQLEKSRLLSDRFSAERPKGSFSTLEIQRTEQGDSAMYLCASSSQTRDTDEQYFGPGTRLTVT.

V is TRBV21-1 and J is TRBJ2-7; the D call TRBD2 from the table was never checked on the DNA. TRBV21-1 is a pseudogene segment. This CDR3 has 15 amino acids. The CDR3 loop is CASPKDGVTPYEQYF. The CDR3 DNA reads as TGTGCCAGCCCTAAAGACGGGGTGACGCCCTACGAGCAGTACTTC.

The rearrangement uses TRBV5-1 and TRBJ2-5; 12 bases are shared with TRBD2. Trimming removed 2 bases from V and 4 bases from J; junction bases left unmatched: 12. The germline V gene has CDR1 SGHRS and CDR2 YFSETQ. This CDR3 comprises 18 residues. CDR3 residues: CASSLAGSLAGGRETQYF. DNA for the CDR3: TGCGCCAGCAGCTTAGCCGGATCTCTAGCGGGGGGGCGAGAGACCCAGTACTTC.

V gene TRBV6-5 combines with J gene TRBJ2-5, with D perhaps matching TRBD1 (6 bases). V lost 4 bases and J 4 bases, leaving 19 bases between the germline ends. CDR3 length equals 16 residues. Germline CDR1 and CDR2: MNHEY and SVGAGI. This chain's CDR3 is CASSSPAETGSETQYF. The CDR3 coding sequence is TGTGCCAGCAGTTCCCCGGCAGAAACAGGGTCAGAGACCCAGTACTTC.

The J gene is TRBJ2-7, the V gene TRBV25-1, with D possibly matching TRBD2 (6 bases). Germline V CDR1 and CDR2: MGHDK, SYGVNS. Trimming took off 4 bases at V and 1 base at J, with 17 bases between the two ends. This CDR3 has 16 residues. The CDR3 reads CASSALGRRGSYEQYF. The CDR3 DNA sequence: TGTGCCAGCAGTGCTCTGGGACGCCGGGGGTCCTACGAGCAGTACTTC.

The chain links TRBV11-2 to TRBJ1-1, with no clear D. Germline assignment: CDR1 SGHAT and CDR2 FQNNGV. The CDR3 consists of 17 residues. Trimming removed 2 bases at V and 0 bases at J, with 16 bases between. The CDR3 protein is CASSLTPPRAMNTEAFF. The DNA for the CDR3 is TGTGCCAGCAGCTTAACTCCGCCGCGGGCCATGAACACTGAAGCTTTCTTT.

The V and J genes are TRBV4-3 and TRBJ2-4, with D possibly TRBD2 on 5 matching bases. The CDR3 covers 16 residues. Trimming stripped 0 bases from V and 1 base from J, with 10 bases between. The germline V gene has CDR1 LGHNA and CDR2 YSLEER. CDR3 sequence reads: CASSQDEGTAKNIQYF. In DNA form, the CDR3 reads TGCGCCAGCAGCCAAGACGAGGGCACGGCCAAAAACATTCAGTACTTC.

The V call is TRBV4-1, the J call TRBJ2-3, with 10 bases that match TRBD1. Germline V gives CDR1 MGHRA, CDR2 YSYEKL. After removal of 3 bases from V and 4 bases from J, the junction contained 7 bases not matched to a gene. This CDR3 region has 16 residues. The CDR3 reads CASSQGDRGFSDTQYF. As DNA, the CDR3 is TGCGCCAGCAGCCAGGGGGACAGGGGTTTTTCAGATACGCAGTATTTT.

The gene calls are TRBV6-5 and TRBJ2-3; TRBD1 aligns across 11 bases. CDR3 size: 14 residues. Trimming removed 8 bases from V and 2 bases from J; junction bases left unmatched: 3. CDR1 MNHEY and CDR2 SVGAGI come from the germline V gene. Written as DNA, the CDR3 is TGTGCCAGCCGAGGACAGGGGGCCACAGATACGCAGTATTTT. Translation gives CASRGQGATDTQYF.

The chain carries TRBV7-2 and TRBJ1-3, with D unresolved. The V gene's germline CDR1 is SGHTA and CDR2 FQGNSA. This CDR3 has 14 residues. The germline V and J ends were trimmed by 6 bases and 0 bases, with 9 bases remaining between them. The CDR3 is CASRQGGSGNTIYF. The CDR3 DNA reads as TGTGCCAGCAGGCAAGGAGGCTCTGGAAACACCATATATTTT.

The chain links TRBV2 to TRBJ1-3; D call uncertain. V lost 7 bases and J 3 bases, leaving 10 bases between the germline ends. The V gene's germline CDR1 is SNHLY and CDR2 FYNNEI. The CDR3 loop spans 13 amino acids. CDR3 sequence (DNA): TGTGCCAGCACCGGTGGACTTGGAAACACCATATATTTT. Protein product: CASTGGLGNTIYF.

This clone was picked up a small number of times. J is TRBJ2-5 and V is TRBV29-1; D is undetermined. This CDR3 is 10 amino acids long. CDR1 and CDR2 from the germline V gene are SQVTM and ANQGSEA. Trimming shortened V by 7 bases and J by 3 bases, and 6 bases separated the two germline ends. This CDR3 reads CSAIEETQYF. DNA of the CDR3: TGCAGCGCCATTGAAGAGACCCAGTACTTC. Full variable domain (rest looked up from reference TRBV29-1 and TRBJ2-5): SAVISQKPSRDICQRGTSLTIQCQVDSQVTMMFWYRQQPGQSLTLIATANQGSEATYESGFVIDKFPISRPNLTFSTLTVSNMSPEDSSIYLCSAIEETQYFGPGTRLLVL.

The CDR3 nucleotides read TGTGCCAGCAGCTCCACGCGGGGGGGAAGCACAGATACGCAGTATTTT. Translated, it gives CASSSTRGGSTDTQYF. The gene calls are TRBV7-3 and TRBJ2-3, with 9 bases fitting TRBD2. Per germline, CDR1 SGHTA and CDR2 FQGTGA. The V gene end was trimmed by 4 bases and the J gene end by 0 bases; junction bases not matched to a gene: 5. The length of the CDR3 is 16 residues. The variable domain in full, completed from reference TRBV7-3 and TRBJ2-3, reads GAGVSQTPSNKVTEKGKYVELRCDPISGHTALYWYRQSLGQGPEFLIYFQGTGAADDSGLPNDRFFAVRPEGSVSTLKIQRTERGDSAVYLCASSSTRGGSTDTQYFGPGTRLTVL.

The chain employs TRBV12-3 or TRBV12-4 and TRBJ2-3; TRBD1 matches at 12 bases. The V and J ends lost 6 bases and 14 bases, in that order; junction bases with no gene match: 6. The CDR3 is 12 residues long. CDR3 bases: TGTGCCAGCAGAAGGGGACAGGGGGCGGGGTATTTT. Encoded protein: CASRRGQGAGYF.

The chain combines TRBV5-4 with TRBJ2-7; tentative D call: TRBD1 (6 bases). CDR3 length: 14 residues. The V and J ends lost 6 bases and 0 bases respectively, with 13 bases between them. Germline V gives CDR1 SGHNT, CDR2 YYREEE (reference sequence). The CDR3 nucleotides are TGTGCCAGCACCCTAGGGGGTCTCTCCTACGAGCAGTACTTC. It is translated as CASTLGGLSYEQYF.

CDR3 DNA sequence: TGTGCCAGCAGCTTAACGGGTGGACAAAACTATGGCTACACCTTC. Amino acid sequence: CASSLTGGQNYGYTF. The chain has TRBV7-3 and TRBJ1-2; tentative D call: TRBD1 (5 bases). The length of the CDR3 is 15 residues. CDR1 SGHTA and CDR2 FQGTGA come from the germline V gene. Trimming took 0 bases from V and 2 from J, leaving 10 bases between them.

The chain is built from TRBV9 and TRBJ1-3; tentatively, D is TRBD1 (6 bases). Germline CDR1 and CDR2: SGDLS and YYNGEE. V lost 1 base and J 2 bases, leaving 10 bases between the germline ends. This CDR3 has 15 residues. CDR3: CASSVRDITGNTIYF. For the CDR3, the DNA is TGTGCCAGCAGCGTACGGGACATAACTGGAAACACCATATATTTT.

V is TRBV3-1 (or the pseudogene TRBV3-2) and J is TRBJ1-2; no definite D call. Trimming took 3 bases from V and 4 from J, leaving 18 bases between them. This CDR3 region has 16 residues. CDR1 is LGHDT and CDR2 is YNNKEL in the germline V gene (reference sequence). CDR3 loop: CASSHDISGISYGYTF. CDR3 DNA: TGTGCCAGCAGCCATGACATATCAGGAATCTCCTATGGCTACACCTTC.

The CDR3 DNA reads as TGTGCCAGCGCGACTCAGGGGACGGGTGGCTATGGCTACACCTTC. Translated, it gives CASATQGTGGYGYTF. The chain has TRBV6-5 and TRBJ1-2, with D possibly matching TRBD1 (6 bases). Germline-derived CDR1 and CDR2 are MNHEY and SVGAGI. V dropped 8 bases and J dropped 4 bases, with 20 bases sitting between them. The CDR3 contains 15 residues.

This clone is a singleton in its sample. Other DNA variants within this sample encode the same CDR3. The genes are TRBV3-1 (or the pseudogene TRBV3-2) and TRBJ1-5; D ambiguous. Germline assignment: CDR1 LGHDT and CDR2 YNNKEL (reference sequence). V was clipped by 1 base and J by 5 bases, with 6 bases between them. The CDR3 is 13 residues long. The CDR3 DNA is TGTGCCAGCAGCCAAGGGGGAGATCAGCCCCAGCATTTT. Translated, it gives CASSQGGDQPQHF.

In this sample, this clone turned up once. V and J are TRBV27 and TRBJ1-2; TRBD1 aligns across 8 bases. There are 16 residues in the CDR3. CDR1 MNHEY and CDR2 SMNVEV come from the germline V gene (reference sequence). Trimming at V came to 4 bases and at J to 3 bases, leaving 10 bases not matched to a gene. The chain's CDR3 is CASSSIAAGGHYGYTF. CDR3 sequence (DNA): TGTGCCAGCAGTTCAATAGCGGCAGGGGGCCACTATGGCTACACCTTC.

This clone was observed a single time. The CDR3 loop reads CASRGGGAKNIQYF. CDR3 DNA sequence: TGTGCCAGCAGAGGCGGGGGGGCCAAAAACATTCAGTACTTC. This chain connects TRBV5-4 to TRBJ2-4; 8 nucleotides align to TRBD2. With V trimmed by 5 bases and J by 1 base, 2 bases remained unmatched. The CDR3 totals 14 residues. Germline CDR1 reads SGHNT; CDR2 reads YYREEE (reference sequence).

V usage is TRBV5-6 and J usage is TRBJ1-1, with 8 bases fitting TRBD1. V lost 0 bases to trimming and J lost 3 bases; unmatched junction nucleotides: 10. Germline V gene data show CDR1 as SGHDT and CDR2 as YYEEEE. The CDR3 totals 17 residues. CDR3 nucleotide sequence: TGTGCCAGCAGCTTGGGGCCCCCAGGACAGGGCTACACTGAAGCTTTCTTT. It encodes CASSLGPPGQGYTEAFF.

V is TRBV15 and J is TRBJ2-5, with a weak D call TRBD2 (6 bases). Germline lookup yields CDR1 LNHNV and CDR2 YYDKDF (reference sequence). The CDR3 runs 18 residues. The V gene lost 4 bases and the J gene lost 9 bases, with 30 bases spanning the gap. The CDR3 loop is CATSNSYGSRNVLGAQYF. The DNA of the CDR3 is TGTGCCACCAGCAACTCTTACGGGAGTAGAAATGTTTTAGGGGCCCAGTACTTC.

The V and J genes are TRBV2 and TRBJ2-5; D gene uncertain. CDR3 length: 12 residues. The ends were cut back, 6 bases at V and 5 bases at J, with 10 bases in the middle. From germline, CDR1 is SNHLY and CDR2 FYNNEI. CDR3 sequence (DNA): TGTGCCAGCAGCGACAAAAGGGAGACCCAGTACTTC. As protein: CASSDKRETQYF.

This rearrangement joins TRBV28 to TRBJ1-5; tentative D call: TRBD1 (6 bases). Germline loops: CDR1 MDHEN, CDR2 SYDVKM. The CDR3 covers 14 residues. The V end lost 6 bases, the J end lost 4 bases, and 13 bases lay between the germline ends. The CDR3, as DNA: TGTGCCAGCAGCTCCGGACAGCCGAATCAGCCCCAGCATTTT. Protein sequence: CASSSGQPNQPQHF.

The genes are TRBV5-6 and TRBJ1-5, with D perhaps matching TRBD1 (6 bases). Trimming pared 5 bases from V and 2 bases from J, leaving 14 bases between. This CDR3 comprises 15 residues. In germline, CDR1 is SGHDT, CDR2 YYEEEE. The CDR3 DNA is TGTGCCAGCAGTGTACAGGGTTTGGGCAATCAGCCCCAGCATTTT. This encodes CASSVQGLGNQPQHF. The whole variable domain, remainder taken from reference TRBV5-6 and TRBJ1-5, is DAGVTQSPTHLIKTRGQQVTLRCSPKSGHDTVSWYQQALGQGPQFIFQYYEEEERQRGNFPDRFSGHQFPNYSSELNVNALLLGDSALYLCASSVQGLGNQPQHFGDGTRLSIL.

This chain's CDR3 is CASSRRDSSYGYTF. DNA for the CDR3: TGTGCCAGCAGTCGGCGGGACAGTTCCTATGGCTACACCTTC. The genes are TRBV7-2 and TRBJ1-2, with 7 bases fitting TRBD1. The CDR3 totals 14 residues. Germline V gene sequence: CDR1 SGHTA, CDR2 FQGNSA. The V segment lost 6 bases and the J segment 4 bases; nucleotides outside the gene matches: 8.

The J gene is TRBJ2-7, the V gene TRBV27; no clear D gene. The V gene's germline CDR1 is MNHEY and CDR2 SMNVEV (reference sequence). The V gene lost 5 bases and the J gene lost 3 bases, with 17 bases spanning the gap. This CDR3 has 15 residues. As DNA, the CDR3 is TGTGCCAGCAGTCCTCGCCAAATCACTTACTACGAGCAGTACTTC. It encodes CASSPRQITYYEQYF.

This chain uses TRBV14 with TRBJ2-5, with D uncertain. CDR1 and CDR2 from the germline V gene are SGHDN and FVKESK. Trimming pared 2 bases from V and 5 bases from J, leaving 18 bases between. The CDR3 is made up of 16 amino acids. CDR3 sequence (DNA): TGTGCCAGCAGCCAAAATTTCGGCTCCTTAGCCGAGACCCAGTACTTC. It yields the protein CASSQNFGSLAETQYF.

This clone was found once. The chain combines TRBV28 with TRBJ2-6; D might be TRBD1 (5 bases). Germline V lookup: CDR1 MDHEN, CDR2 SYDVKM. The CDR3 is 16 amino acids. V was clipped by 8 bases and J by 4 bases, with 18 bases between them. The CDR3 region is CASGVPRAAGANVLTF. Written as DNA, the CDR3 is TGTGCCAGCGGAGTTCCCAGGGCGGCGGGGGCCAACGTCCTGACTTTC.

This chain joins TRBV19 and TRBJ2-3; perhaps TRBD2 as D (7 bases). The V gene lost 6 bases and the J gene lost 6 bases, with 16 bases spanning the gap. Germline assignment: CDR1 LNHDA and CDR2 SQIVND (reference sequence). This CDR3 has 14 amino acids. The CDR3 coding sequence is TGTGCCAGTAGAGATCAGAGGGGGGGTGATACGCAGTATTTT. It yields the protein CASRDQRGGDTQYF. Filled out from reference TRBV19 and TRBJ2-3, the complete variable domain reads DGGITQSPKYLFRKEGQNVTLSCEQNLNHDAMYWYRQDPGQGLRLIYYSQIVNDFQKGDIAEGYSVSREKKESFPLTVTSAQKNPTAFYLCASRDQRGGDTQYFGPGTRLTVL.